Following are 24 T cell receptor beta chains from one sample sequenced in a study of CD8+ T cells in alopecia areata (dated by TCRdb to between 2018 and 2020). Library method: the immunoSEQ multiplex PCR assay. RNA was extracted from all samples and reverse transcribed into cDNA, which served as template for TCR sequencing. This immuneACCESS table, as held by TCRdb, lists in-frame sequences with V and J called but not all clones. Of the missing ones, under half trace to an unresolved V gene in checked studies; the others have no known cause. Within this sample are about 190,000 clones, with 60% to 70% of them counted one time only. The top ten clones comprise roughly 0.7% of the sample. The label giving this sample's time point can be read as: four to five weeks on oral tofacitinib. What this sample's treatment or condition label stands for: oral pan-JAK inhibitor, 5-10 mg twice daily. This specimen consisted of CD4+ T cells sorted from blood, obtained at week 4, from a patient treated with tofacitinib. The receptors stem from a human donor with alopecia areata.

This sequence joins TRBV30 and TRBJ1-2; the match to TRBD1 covers 10 bases. J gave up 9 bases and V 3 bases, and 13 bases lay outside the gene matches. Germline V lookup: CDR1 GTSNPN, CDR2 SVGIG (reference sequence). The CDR3 consists of 15 residues. This CDR3 reads CAWSRWTGGTESYTF. The CDR3 DNA reads TGTGCCTGGAGCCGATGGACAGGGGGTACTGAAAGCTACACCTTC.

The chain is built from TRBV19 and TRBJ2-7; D may be TRBD2 (6 bases). This CDR3 is 14 amino acids long. Trimming removed 3 bases at V and 3 bases at J, with 12 bases between. In germline, CDR1 is LNHDA, CDR2 SQIVND (reference sequence). Written as DNA, the CDR3 is TGTGCCAGTAGTATCCAGGGACTTGTCTACGAGCAGTACTTC. Its translation is CASSIQGLVYEQYF.

The sample holds a few counts of this clone. The rearrangement links TRBV30 to TRBJ2-5; D might be TRBD1 (5 bases). V was clipped by 0 bases and J by 4 bases, with 12 bases between them. The CDR3 is 14 residues long. Germline V gene lookup returns CDR1 GTSNPN and CDR2 SVGIG (reference sequence). For the CDR3, the DNA is TGTGCCTGGAGTGTACGACGGACATCAGAGACCCAGTACTTC. This translates into CAWSVRRTSETQYF.

This clone was detected once. The chain combines TRBV29-1 with TRBJ2-5, with 9 bases fitting TRBD2. Germline V lookup: CDR1 SQVTM, CDR2 ANQGSEA. After removal of 4 bases from V and 4 bases from J, the junction contained 7 bases not matched to a gene. The CDR3 is 14 amino acids. In DNA, the CDR3 is TGCAGCGTTGGAGGCGGGAGGGCCGTAGAGACCCAGTACTTC. Translation: CSVGGGRAVETQYF. The variable domain in full, completed from reference TRBV29-1 and TRBJ2-5, reads SAVISQKPSRDICQRGTSLTIQCQVDSQVTMMFWYRQQPGQSLTLIATANQGSEATYESGFVIDKFPISRPNLTFSTLTVSNMSPEDSSIYLCSVGGGRAVETQYFGPGTRLLVL.

The chain is built from TRBV10-3 and TRBJ1-5; D is ambiguous. The V gene lost 6 bases and the J gene lost 6 bases, with 12 bases spanning the gap. The CDR3 consists of 13 residues. Germline V gives CDR1 ENHRY, CDR2 SYGVKD. CDR3 protein: CAIRGVVGQPQHF. The CDR3 DNA is TGTGCCATCAGAGGAGTGGTGGGTCAGCCCCAGCATTTT.

The chain employs TRBV29-1 and TRBJ2-1, with 7 bases lining up with TRBD1. V trimming: 3 bases; J trimming: 3 bases; junction bases outside the gene matches: 5. The CDR3 length is 14 residues. Germline CDR1 reads SQVTM; CDR2 reads ANQGSEA. CDR3 in amino acids: CSVEGTELYNEQFF. CDR3 DNA: TGCAGCGTTGAGGGGACAGAACTCTACAATGAGCAGTTCTTC.

The chain combines TRBV5-1 with TRBJ2-7; D gene ambiguous. V was shortened by 0 bases and J by 4 bases, with 8 bases between the two germline ends. The CDR3 has 13 residues. Germline values: CDR1 SGHRS, CDR2 YFSETQ. The CDR3 nucleotides read TGCGCCAGCAGCTTGGGTCTTACTTACGAGCAGTACTTC. This sequence encodes CASSLGLTYEQYF.

This rearrangement joins TRBV28 to TRBJ2-4; 8 bases match TRBD2. This CDR3 region has 14 residues. Per germline, CDR1 MDHEN and CDR2 SYDVKM. Trimming removed 6 bases from V and 8 bases from J; junction bases left unmatched: 9. This CDR3 reads CASRPGGARDIQYF. The DNA for the CDR3 is TGTGCCAGCAGACCCGGGGGGGCGCGGGACATTCAGTACTTC.

The chain uses TRBV7-8 and TRBJ1-5, with a possible D match to TRBD1 (5 bases). V was clipped by 1 base and J by 6 bases, with 10 bases between them. The CDR3 sequence is 14 residues long. Germline CDR1 reads SGHVS; CDR2 reads FQNEAQ. This CDR3 reads CASSLDGRGQPQHF. In DNA form, the CDR3 reads TGTGCCAGCAGCTTAGACGGTAGGGGTCAGCCCCAGCATTTT.

The J gene is TRBJ2-3, the V gene TRBV30, with 8 bases aligning to TRBD1. The CDR3 has 16 amino acids. Germline loops: CDR1 GTSNPN, CDR2 SVGIG (reference sequence). The trim removed 2 bases at V and 0 bases at J, leaving 7 bases unmatched. The CDR3 loop reads CAWSPRDRKSTDTQYF. Written as DNA, the CDR3 is TGTGCCTGGAGTCCCCGGGACAGGAAAAGCACAGATACGCAGTATTTT. The full variable domain, with the rest looked up from reference TRBV30 and TRBJ2-3, is SQTIHQWPATLVQPVGSPLSLECTVEGTSNPNLYWYRQAAGRGLQLLFYSVGIGQISSEVPQNLSASRPQDRQFILSSKKLLLSDSGFYLCAWSPRDRKSTDTQYFGPGTRLTVL.

The chain links TRBV4-1 to TRBJ2-7; D gene unclear. CDR3 length: 13 residues. Looked up from germline, CDR1 is MGHRA and CDR2 is YSYEKL. V lost 1 base to trimming and J lost 5 bases, with 9 bases between them. CDR3 bases: TGCGCCAGCAGCCAAGGAGATTTAGACGAGCAGTACTTC. This encodes CASSQGDLDEQYF.

J is TRBJ2-7 and V is TRBV30; D is undetermined. This CDR3 has 11 amino acids. The V end lost 5 bases, the J end lost 6 bases, and 11 bases lay between the germline ends. Germline-derived CDR1 and CDR2 are GTSNPN and SVGIG (reference sequence). The CDR3 DNA reads as TGTGCCTGGGGGTCTTCCCTCGAGCAGTACTTC. This sequence encodes CAWGSSLEQYF.

This chain links TRBV5-1 with TRBJ2-1; D not certain. V lost 0 bases and J lost 3, with 7 bases in between. CDR1 and CDR2 (germline): SGHRS, YFSETQ. This CDR3 has 14 amino acids. Written as DNA, the CDR3 is TGCGCCAGCAGCTTGGGGGATTACTACAATGAGCAGTTCTTC. As protein: CASSLGDYYNEQFF.

Concerning this clone itself: Other DNA variants within this sample encode the same CDR3. The rearrangement links TRBV2 to TRBJ2-1, with 7 nucleotides matching TRBD2. In germline, CDR1 is SNHLY, CDR2 FYNNEI. Germline trimming cut 4 bases from V and 4 bases from J; bases unmatched to any gene: 4. This CDR3 spans 14 amino acids. The CDR3 sequence is CASSALAAYNEQFF. Written as DNA, the CDR3 is TGTGCCAGCAGTGCCCTAGCGGCGTACAATGAGCAGTTCTTC.

V and J are TRBV7-3 and TRBJ1-1; 8 nucleotides align to TRBD1. The ends lost 5 bases at V and 1 base at J; junction bases unmatched: 6. The CDR3 length is 15 residues. Germline V gene sequence: CDR1 SGHTA, CDR2 FQGTGA. DNA for the CDR3: TGTGCCAGCAGCCCCTTGGGACAGGCGAACACTGAAGCTTTCTTT. It yields the protein CASSPLGQANTEAFF.

This clone was counted between two and nine times. This sequence joins TRBV10-3 and TRBJ2-5; D perhaps matches TRBD1 (6 bases). The V gene lost 4 bases and the J gene lost 3 bases, with 18 bases spanning the gap. The CDR3 spans 16 residues. CDR1 and CDR2 from the germline V gene are ENHRY and SYGVKD. This chain's CDR3 is CAISGPLGTHEETQYF. The CDR3, as DNA: TGTGCCATCAGTGGCCCCCTAGGGACACACGAAGAGACCCAGTACTTC.

The V call is TRBV6-5, the J call TRBJ2-2; TRBD2 matches at 7 bases. This CDR3 region has 12 residues. Germline V gene data show CDR1 as MNHEY and CDR2 as SVGAGI. V lost 11 bases to trimming and J lost 5 bases; unmatched junction nucleotides: 5. The CDR3 here is CAGGRGTGELFF. The CDR3 bases are TGTGCCGGCGGGAGAGGAACCGGGGAGCTGTTTTTT.

The J gene is TRBJ2-3, the V gene TRBV5-1; D call uncertain. Germline V gene lookup returns CDR1 SGHRS and CDR2 YFSETQ. Trimming pared 0 bases from V and 3 bases from J, leaving 8 bases between. The length of the CDR3 is 14 residues. Written as DNA, the CDR3 is TGCGCCAGCAGCTTGGTTGACCCTACAGATACGCAGTATTTT. Its protein is CASSLVDPTDTQYF.

This clone was counted only a few times. The chain links TRBV28 to TRBJ1-5, with 9 bases lining up with TRBD1. The CDR3 extends over 13 amino acids. The germline V gene encodes CDR1 MDHEN and CDR2 SYDVKM. The chain's CDR3 is CGLGTGRIQPQHF. The CDR3 nucleotides read TGTGGCCTCGGGACAGGGCGTATTCAGCCCCAGCATTTT.

The J gene is TRBJ2-1, the V gene TRBV29-1; D call uncertain. Germline loops: CDR1 SQVTM, CDR2 ANQGSEA. V lost 2 bases to trimming and J lost 6 bases, with 17 bases between them. This CDR3 has 15 amino acids. CDR3 in amino acids: CSVETSPGDINEQFF. In DNA form, the CDR3 reads TGCAGCGTTGAAACGTCCCCTGGGGATATCAATGAGCAGTTCTTC.

This rearrangement joins TRBV5-4 to TRBJ2-3; TRBD1 agrees at 10 bases. The V gene end was trimmed by 5 bases and the J gene end by 2 bases; junction bases not matched to a gene: 11. This CDR3 contains 17 residues. Per the germline V gene, CDR1 is SGHNT and CDR2 is YYREEE (reference sequence). Written as DNA, the CDR3 is TGTGCCAGCAGTTCACCGGGACAGGGGTTTTTCACAGATACGCAGTATTTT. This gives the protein CASSSPGQGFFTDTQYF.

The genes are TRBV7-2 and TRBJ2-7, with D possibly matching TRBD1 (5 bases). CDR1 and CDR2 (germline): SGHTA, FQGNSA. With 3 bases removed from V and 8 bases from J, the gap between germline ends came to 20 bases. This CDR3 has 15 amino acids. CDR3 coding DNA: TGTGCCAGCAGCTTCTCTGGGCAGGGCCAAACCCAGCAGTACTTC. Protein product: CASSFSGQGQTQQYF.

The chain recombines TRBV10-3 with TRBJ1-1; the D gene is possibly TRBD1 (5 bases). Trimming took 0 bases from V and 11 from J, leaving 7 bases between them. The germline V gene has CDR1 ENHRY and CDR2 SYGVKD. This CDR3 region has 11 residues. CDR3 sequence: CAISESRGAFF. Written as DNA, the CDR3 is TGTGCCATCAGTGAGTCGCGGGGGGCTTTCTTT.

The V gene is TRBV29-1, the J gene TRBJ1-2; D not resolved. CDR3 size: 12 residues. V lost 0 bases and J lost 7, with 9 bases in between. In germline, CDR1 is SQVTM, CDR2 ANQGSEA. The CDR3 DNA reads TGCAGCGTTGAAGATTCTGTTTCTGGCTACACCTTC. As protein: CSVEDSVSGYTF.